This T cell receptor beta chain stems from a study of blood T cell repertoires in COVID-19. Under the authors' procedure: For nucleated cells, counts were estimated from reference gene primer amplification. Using immunoSEQ multiplex PCR, the repertoire was profiled, and TCRdb retains in-frame clones only, with some absent. Clone size and the V and J calls come from that table; the DNA yielded D and trimming. The table lists around 150,000 clones, 85% of them singletons. CDR1 and CDR2 (germline): LNHDA, SQIVND (reference sequence). This CDR3 has 15 residues. Trimming pared 7 bases from V and 7 bases from J, leaving 19 bases between.

This receptor was taken from a human donor with acute or convalescent COVID-19. The donor label of this sample is uncertain. Specimen: peripheral blood. The chain links TRBV19 to TRBJ1-4, with TRBD1 as a possible D gene (5 bases). CDR3 sequence reads: CASTLRGGEGEKLFF. The CDR3 nucleotides read TGTGCCAGTACCCTACGTGGGGGGGAAGGTGAAAAACTGTTTTTT. The variable domain in full, completed from reference TRBV19 and TRBJ1-4, reads DGGITQSPKYLFRKEGQNVTLSCEQNLNHDAMYWYRQDPGQGLRLIYYSQIVNDFQKGDIAEGYSVSREKKESFPLTVTSAQKNPTAFYLCASTLRGGEGEKLFFGSGTQLSVL.